The source of this T cell receptor beta chain is a study of T cell responses to AZD1222 COVID-19 vaccine. Study outcomes and limitations: After the peak T cell response, and only then, were repertoires sampled. Donors, mostly white British, included more females; clonal diversity was possibly underestimated.

In germline, CDR1 is SEHNR, CDR2 FQNEAQ (reference sequence). V was pared by 4 bases and J by 5 bases, with 4 bases of the junction left unmatched. CDR3 length equals 14 residues. Measured with immunoSEQ multiplex PCR; TCRdb has only the in-frame clones, and not every one. Seen here are over 120,000 clones, 85% to 95% observed once, and the top ten hold 7.5% to 9.5%. About this clone: Its antigen is still unknown.

The receptor comes from an adult in good health. This sample comprised peripheral blood, obtained on day 0 of AZD1222 vaccination. This sequence joins TRBV7-9 and TRBJ2-1; 8 bases fit TRBD1. The CDR3 DNA follows: TGTGCCAGCAGCTCAAGACAGGGGAACAATGAGCAGTTCTTC. Translated: CASSSRQGNNEQFF.